The sequence of this T cell receptor beta chain was determined in a study of T-cell memory formation after mild COVID-19. Study findings and constraints: Among contracting clones, CD4+ were mainly CM/EM and CD8+ enriched in EMRA.

Constant-segment primers and 5'RACE yielded cDNA libraries for TCR alpha and TCR beta, each carrying sample barcodes and UMIs. TCRdb independently ran MiXCR on the 5' RACE reads; one entry per CDR3 protein. The sample includes a few hundred thousand distinct CDR3 sequences, around 27% of them seen just once. This clonotype was detected many times. Its antigen remains unknown. CDR3 size: 16 residues. Trimming removed 0 bases from V and 3 bases from J; junction bases left unmatched: 3. CDR1 is DFQATT and CDR2 is SNEGSKA in the germline V gene (reference sequence). This TCR came from an adult woman who had mild COVID-19 (a few samples of this study predate the infection). Cell type and time point are not known. The V gene is TRBV20-1, the J gene TRBJ2-2; 11 nucleotides line up with TRBD2. Specimen: PBMCs or a T cell subset sorted from them (not recorded which). CDR3 in DNA: TGCAGTGCTAGAGATCAACTAGCGGGAGACACCGGGGAGCTGTTTTTT. Its translation: CSARDQLAGDTGELFF.